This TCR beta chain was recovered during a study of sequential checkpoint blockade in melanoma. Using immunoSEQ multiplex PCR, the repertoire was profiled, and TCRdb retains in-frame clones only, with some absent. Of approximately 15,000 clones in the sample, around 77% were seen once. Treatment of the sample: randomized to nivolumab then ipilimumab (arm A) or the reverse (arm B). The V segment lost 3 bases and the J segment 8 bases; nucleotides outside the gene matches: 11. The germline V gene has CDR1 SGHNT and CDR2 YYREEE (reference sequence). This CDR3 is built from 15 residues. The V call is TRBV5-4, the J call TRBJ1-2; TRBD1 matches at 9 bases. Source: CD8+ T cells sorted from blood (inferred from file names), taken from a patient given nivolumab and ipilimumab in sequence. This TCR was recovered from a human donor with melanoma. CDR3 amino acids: CASSYTGTGPEGYTF. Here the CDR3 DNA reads TGTGCCAGCAGCTACACCGGGACAGGGCCGGAAGGCTACACCTTC.